This TCR beta chain was found in a study of OX40 agonist ivuxolimab in advanced cancers. Broadly, across the study: Ivuxolimab was an agonistic, fully human IgG2 monoclonal antibody directed against OX40 (CD134), a costimulatory receptor. Intravenous ivuxolimab was administered to patients every 2 weeks at six dose levels: 0.01, 0.1, 0.3, 1.5, 3 and 10 mg/kg. Of the approximately 53 patients in dose escalation, about 20 had hepatocellular carcinoma, around 15 had melanoma, 9 had renal cell carcinoma and 9 had head and neck cancer. In the dose-escalation cohort, nearly 85% of patients were male, and the mean age was approximately 60 years with a range of about 20 to 80. Patients were allowed to have had prior anti-PD-1, anti-PD-L1 or anti-CTLA-4 therapy, and around 41% of the dose-escalation patients had previously received checkpoint inhibitors. Three dose-escalation patients achieved partial responses, one with hepatocellular carcinoma and two with cutaneous melanoma. Peripheral TCRbeta sequencing was intended to test whether TCR sequence diversity was altered and clonal T-cell expansion was caused by ivuxolimab. The paper covers the monotherapy dose-escalation part of the phase I ivuxolimab trial, which included N ≈ 50 patients.

Genomic DNA was extracted from sorted cells for sequencing of the TCRbeta CDR3 region. The immunoSEQ Assay was used to sequence the TCRbeta CDR3 regions. TCRdb took over this immuneACCESS table, retaining in-frame rearrangements with V and J assigned. Such tables are incomplete; in checked studies, under half of the missing clones stem from an unresolved V gene, and the remainder is unexplained. This sample gives tens of thousands of clones in total; 80% to 95% of them show up just once. In total, the top ten clones hold roughly 13% of the sample. Sequences SNHLY (CDR1) and FYNNEI (CDR2) are obtained from the germline V gene. The CDR3 holds 13 amino acids from the cysteine to the phenylalanine. Of the read, only the CDR3 DNA is kept; its 39 bases are in frame from base 1. The germline ends are 9 bases apart after V is trimmed by 6 bases and J by 0 bases. For this clone: Its antigen remains unidentified. No base quality information exists; no much larger clone differs at one position.

Results and caveats for the whole study, not just this receptor: At doses from 0.1 to 3.0 mg/kg, clonal expansion was seen in both CD4+ and CD8+ blood T cells between baseline and week 6. On average, CD8+ T cells showed more expanded clones than CD4+ T cells after ivuxolimab. In the 0.1-3.0 mg/kg groups, partial responders had among the lowest normalized peripheral clonal expansion, particularly in CD8+ T cells. Which antigens the clonally expanded peripheral T cells were specific for was not determined. Low levels of normalized T-cell clonal expansion were also seen in some nonresponding patients.

Patients with autoimmune disease history or receiving systemic immunosuppression were excluded from the trial. Peripheral blood for TCR sequencing was collected from all dose cohorts at baseline, on cycle 4 day 1, and on cycle 7 day 1. The samples were drawn from a first-in-human, open-label, multicenter phase I dose-escalation trial of ivuxolimab. Adults with locally advanced or metastatic melanoma, renal cell carcinoma, hepatocellular carcinoma or head and neck squamous cell carcinoma were enrolled in the trial. CD4+ and CD8+ T cells were sorted separately from peripheral blood before TCR sequencing.

The source of this sequence is an adult with an advanced solid tumor such as melanoma, head and neck, liver or kidney cancer. The sequences come from CD4+ or CD8+ T cells sorted from blood, collected in a trial of the OX40 agonist ivuxolimab. Recombination linked TRBV2 to TRBJ2-7; the D gene is unclear. The CDR3 region: CASRVGTSYEQYF. In nucleotides, the sequence is TGTGCCAGCAGGGTGGGAACCTCCTACGAGCAGTACTTC.